Below, 29 T cell receptor beta chains from the same sample are listed, as sequenced in a study of T cells in localized non-small cell lung cancer. Profiled with immunoSEQ multiplex PCR; TCRdb holds only in-frame clones, not every one. Among over 30,000 clones listed, 70% to 90% were seen once. This sample comprised peripheral blood, obtained before any cancer treatment. These receptors all stem from a male donor at least 60 years old with stage III lung adenocarcinoma.

The genes are TRBV19 and TRBJ1-3, with a possible D match to TRBD1 (6 bases). The CDR3 is 15 residues long. V was clipped by 4 bases and J by 2 bases, with 12 bases between them. Germline lookup yields CDR1 LNHDA and CDR2 SQIVND (reference sequence). CDR3: CASSTAYRAGNTIYF. The CDR3 DNA follows: TGTGCCAGTAGTACTGCGTACAGGGCTGGAAACACCATATATTTT.

The chain uses TRBV5-1 and TRBJ1-4; 8 bases line up with TRBD1. The V segment lost 5 bases and the J segment 7 bases; nucleotides outside the gene matches: 10. The CDR3 sequence is 15 residues long. Germline CDR1 reads SGHRS; CDR2 reads YFSETQ. CDR3 sequence reads: CASRPSGTGFEKLFF. As DNA, the CDR3 is TGCGCCAGCAGGCCCTCCGGGACAGGATTTGAAAAACTGTTTTTT.

For the CDR3, the DNA is TGTGCCAGTAGGCCAAGGGTGAGTTCACCCCTCCACTTT. It encodes CASRPRVSSPLHF. The genes are TRBV19 and TRBJ1-6; the D is unclear. The CDR3 extends over 13 amino acids. Germline CDR1 LNHDA, CDR2 SQIVND (reference sequence). V dropped 6 bases and J dropped 9 bases, with 12 bases sitting between them.

The chain is built from TRBV6-1 and TRBJ2-2; D not certain. The germline CDR1 and CDR2 sequences are MNHNS and SASEGT. This CDR3 contains 14 residues. Trimming took off 5 bases at V and 5 bases at J, with 12 bases between the two ends. The CDR3 sequence is CASSQSRRTGELFF. The CDR3, as DNA: TGTGCCAGCAGTCAGTCCCGACGGACCGGGGAGCTGTTTTTT.

This chain joins TRBV5-4 and TRBJ1-2, with TRBD1 matching over 8 bases. The ends lost 3 bases at V and 8 bases at J; junction bases unmatched: 9. This CDR3 comprises 14 residues. Per germline, CDR1 SGHNT and CDR2 YYREEE (reference sequence). This CDR3 is CASSSQTGDGGYTF. Here the CDR3 DNA reads TGTGCCAGCAGCTCCCAGACAGGGGACGGCGGCTACACCTTC.

The rearrangement links TRBV19 to TRBJ2-5; 10 nucleotides match TRBD1. The CDR3 consists of 14 residues. V lost 3 bases and J lost 4; bases outside the gene matches: 2. CDR1 is LNHDA and CDR2 is SQIVND in the germline V gene (reference sequence). The CDR3 reads CASSIDRGRETQYF. Written as DNA, the CDR3 is TGTGCCAGTAGTATCGACAGGGGGCGAGAGACCCAGTACTTC.

The DNA for the CDR3 is TGTGCCAGCAGCTTAACTGCGGCTTCTAATGAGCAGTTCTTC. Translation: CASSLTAASNEQFF. The chain recombines TRBV7-2 with TRBJ2-1; no definite D call. CDR3 length equals 14 residues. Germline CDR1 and CDR2: SGHTA and FQGNSA. V was trimmed by 2 bases and J by 7 bases, leaving 12 bases between them.

The chain combines TRBV7-3 with TRBJ1-6; no clear D. The ends were cut back, 4 bases at V and 10 bases at J, with 11 bases in the middle. The CDR3 has 13 amino acids. The germline V gene has CDR1 SGHTA and CDR2 FQGTGA. This CDR3 is CASSSYEGSPLHF. In DNA, the CDR3 is TGTGCCAGCAGCTCCTACGAAGGATCACCCCTCCACTTT.

The V and J genes are TRBV7-2 and TRBJ1-1, with 7 bases aligning to TRBD1. Unmatched junction bases numbered 6, after V lost 5 bases and J lost 3 bases. The CDR3 spans 14 residues. Germline-derived CDR1 and CDR2 are SGHTA and FQGNSA. This CDR3 is CASSLRDRYTEAFF. The CDR3, as DNA: TGTGCCAGCAGCCTACGGGACAGATACACTGAAGCTTTCTTT.

The chain recombines TRBV10-3 with TRBJ1-3; possible D gene TRBD1, 5 bases. Germline CDR1 reads ENHRY; CDR2 reads SYGVKD. The CDR3 spans 16 residues. V shed 4 bases and J shed 4 bases, with 17 bases lying between them. CDR3 sequence (DNA): TGTGCCATCAGTGGATCGCGAACAGGCGCGGGAAACACCATATATTTT. This gives the protein CAISGSRTGAGNTIYF.

V and J are TRBV7-3 and TRBJ2-7, with D possibly being TRBD1 (5 bases). The CDR3 has 12 residues. The V gene's germline CDR1 is SGHTA and CDR2 FQGTGA. Deletions cut 5 bases from V and 4 bases from J, with 9 bases between. CDR3 protein: CASSTDRYEQYF. The CDR3 DNA sequence: TGTGCCAGCAGCACCGACAGATACGAGCAGTACTTC.

The rearrangement uses TRBV7-9 and TRBJ1-5; D is possibly TRBD1 (5 bases). The CDR3 totals 14 residues. The V gene's germline CDR1 is SEHNR and CDR2 FQNEAQ (reference sequence). Trimming left V 1 base short and J 6 bases short, with 10 bases between. The CDR3 protein is CASSLVGGLQPQHF. The CDR3 coding sequence is TGTGCCAGCAGCTTAGTCGGGGGACTTCAGCCCCAGCATTTT.

The chain has TRBV30 and TRBJ2-7; TRBD2 matches 11 bases. This CDR3 comprises 14 residues. The J segment lost 7 bases and the V segment lost 5 bases, leaving 10 bases of the junction unmatched. CDR1 and CDR2 (germline): GTSNPN, SVGIG (reference sequence). The CDR3 region is CAWSTSGSGREQYF. The CDR3 region has the DNA TGTGCCTGGTCCACTAGCGGGAGCGGTCGGGAGCAGTACTTC.

This clone was recorded a few times. The genes are TRBV30 and TRBJ2-7, with D possibly TRBD1 on 6 matching bases. CDR3 size: 14 residues. V lost 5 bases to trimming and J lost 3 bases, with 17 bases between them. Germline V lookup: CDR1 GTSNPN, CDR2 SVGIG (reference sequence). In nucleotides, the CDR3 is TGTGCCTGGGGATTTTCAGGGGTTGGCTACGAGCAGTACTTC. Residues: CAWGFSGVGYEQYF.

The J gene is TRBJ1-2, the V gene TRBV5-5, with 9 bases aligning to TRBD1. Germline V gives CDR1 SGHKS, CDR2 YYEKEE (reference sequence). CDR3 size: 16 residues. J lost 5 bases, V lost 0 bases, and 8 bases had no gene match. The CDR3 DNA reads TGTGCCAGCAGCTTGGAGGGACAGGGTCTACTGTATGGCTACACCTTC. Encoded protein: CASSLEGQGLLYGYTF.

The chain combines TRBV18 with TRBJ1-1; 8 bases line up with TRBD1. J lost 4 bases, V lost 4 bases, and 8 bases had no gene match. This CDR3 is 15 amino acids long. Germline V gene sequence: CDR1 KGHSH, CDR2 LQKENI. CDR3: CASSRGTGISTEAFF. In DNA form, the CDR3 reads TGTGCCAGCTCACGCGGGACAGGAATTTCCACTGAAGCTTTCTTT.

The chain employs TRBV28 and TRBJ2-4, with D hard to call. Germline V lookup: CDR1 MDHEN, CDR2 SYDVKM. Trimming took 10 bases from V and 0 from J, leaving 7 bases between them. The CDR3 is made up of 12 amino acids. The CDR3 DNA is TGTGCCACGCGCCTAGCCAAAAACATTCAGTACTTC. This gives the protein CATRLAKNIQYF.

This clone was seen a single time. V usage is TRBV14 and J usage is TRBJ1-3; D remains unclear. Germline values: CDR1 SGHDN, CDR2 FVKESK. V lost 0 bases and J 2 bases, leaving 5 bases between the germline ends. There are 14 residues in the CDR3. As DNA, the CDR3 is TGTGCCAGCAGCCAAGATGAGGCTGGAAACACCATATATTTT. Amino acids: CASSQDEAGNTIYF.

The chain recombines TRBV18 with TRBJ2-7; no clear D. V shed 3 bases and J shed 3 bases, with 9 bases lying between them. CDR3 length: 13 amino acids. Per the germline V gene, CDR1 is KGHSH and CDR2 is LQKENI. The CDR3: CASSPGVNYEQYF. CDR3 nucleotides: TGTGCCAGCTCACCTGGCGTTAACTACGAGCAGTACTTC.

The chain uses TRBV30 and TRBJ1-2, with D maybe TRBD1 (6 bases). Germline lookup yields CDR1 GTSNPN and CDR2 SVGIG (reference sequence). V dropped 1 base and J dropped 4 bases, with 7 bases sitting between them. The CDR3 consists of 12 residues. Here the CDR3 DNA reads TGTGCCTGGAGTGGCAGGGGCTATGGCTACACCTTC. It codes for CAWSGRGYGYTF.

The V gene is TRBV9, the J gene TRBJ2-3; D gene unclear. The V end lost 1 base, the J end lost 0 bases, and 6 bases lay between the germline ends. The CDR3 is made up of 14 amino acids. Per germline, CDR1 SGDLS and CDR2 YYNGEE. CDR3: CASSVSHSTDTQYF. DNA for the CDR3: TGTGCCAGCAGCGTAAGTCACAGCACAGATACGCAGTATTTT. Full variable domain (remainder filled in from reference TRBV9 and TRBJ2-3): DSGVTQTPKHLITATGQRVTLRCSPRSGDLSVYWYQQSLDQGLQFLIQYYNGEERAKGNILERFSAQQFPDLHSELNLSSLELGDSALYFCASSVSHSTDTQYFGPGTRLTVL.

The rearrangement uses TRBV5-1 and TRBJ2-5; TRBD1 agrees at 9 bases. The J call is in doubt because the DNA end fits TRBJ2-7 better. The CDR3 extends over 18 amino acids. Germline V gives CDR1 SGHRS, CDR2 YFSETQ. The CDR3 DNA reads TGCGCCAGCAGCTTGAGGGGGACAGGGAGATCTCTTGTCTACGAGCAGTACTTC. Protein product: CASSLRGTGRSLVYEQYF.

The CDR3 loop is CASSLGAAYSPLHF. As DNA, the CDR3 is TGTGCCAGCAGCTTAGGGGCAGCTTATTCACCCCTCCACTTT. The rearrangement joins TRBV7-9 to TRBJ1-6; D uncertain. Germline lookup yields CDR1 SEHNR and CDR2 FQNEAQ (reference sequence). Trimming took 1 base from V and 8 from J, leaving 9 bases between them. This CDR3 comprises 14 residues.

The V call is TRBV2, the J call TRBJ1-5, with D possibly being TRBD1 (5 bases). The CDR3 sequence is 15 residues long. Germline CDR1 SNHLY, CDR2 FYNNEI. V was trimmed by 6 bases and J by 0 bases, leaving 12 bases between them. CDR3 loop: CASRLGPYSNQPQHF. CDR3 coding DNA: TGTGCCAGCAGACTGGGGCCGTATAGCAATCAGCCCCAGCATTTT.

The chain recombines TRBV6-4 with TRBJ2-2; the D gene is possibly TRBD1 (6 bases). The V and J ends lost 6 bases and 0 bases respectively, with 8 bases between them. CDR3 length equals 14 residues. Per germline, CDR1 MRHNA and CDR2 SNTAGT. The CDR3 bases are TGTGCCAGCAGACAGGGATCGAACACCGGGGAGCTGTTTTTT. Translating gives CASRQGSNTGELFF.

J is TRBJ2-3 and V is TRBV5-4; 7 nucleotides line up with TRBD2. J was trimmed by 0 bases and V by 0 bases; bases with no gene match: 4. The CDR3 has 16 amino acids. Germline CDR1 reads SGHNT; CDR2 reads YYREEE (reference sequence). CDR3 coding DNA: TGTGCCAGCAGCTTGGCTAGTAGCGGGAGCACAGATACGCAGTATTTT. Translated, it gives CASSLASSGSTDTQYF.

This clone is a singleton in its sample. The chain couples TRBV5-1 to TRBJ1-1; weak D call: TRBD1 (5 bases). The germline CDR1 and CDR2 sequences are SGHRS and YFSETQ. The CDR3 extends over 15 amino acids. V dropped 0 bases and J dropped 4 bases, with 13 bases sitting between them. This CDR3 is CASSLGPGRPTEAFF. DNA for the CDR3: TGCGCCAGCAGCTTGGGCCCGGGACGGCCCACTGAAGCTTTCTTT.

This clone was seen a single time. The V and J genes are TRBV27 and TRBJ2-1; no reliable D call. Germline CDR1 MNHEY, CDR2 SMNVEV (reference sequence). This CDR3 has 15 amino acids. Trimming stripped 5 bases from V and 4 bases from J, with 15 bases between. CDR3 coding DNA: TGTGCCAGCAGTCCACTTACCCCGATTTACAATGAGCAGTTCTTC. It encodes CASSPLTPIYNEQFF.

This clone was recorded a few times. J is TRBJ1-2 and V is TRBV7-2, with D perhaps matching TRBD1 (5 bases). Germline assignment: CDR1 SGHTA and CDR2 FQGNSA. V gave up 5 bases and J gave up 3 bases, with 19 bases separating them. The CDR3 runs to 16 residues. The CDR3, as DNA: TGTGCCAGCAGCCTGTCGGTGGGGGATGGAGACTATGGCTACACCTTC. It codes for CASSLSVGDGDYGYTF.